One and the same sample provided the 13 T cell receptor beta chains below, sequenced in a study of T cell repertoires in cytomegalovirus infection. Each CDR3 protein gets one entry after TCRdb re-called the reads with MiXCR. The repertoire holds some 440,000 distinct CDR3 sequences, roughly a third seen once, with approximately 15% in the top ten. Specimen: PBMCs. These receptors all come from a human donor in good health (CMV status not recorded). Some clones in this sample may be carry-over from other donors' samples.

V usage is TRBV24-1 and J usage is TRBJ2-7; D is undetermined. This CDR3 contains 14 residues. Looked up from germline, CDR1 is KGHDR and CDR2 is SFDVKD. V lost 2 bases, J lost 1 base, and 8 bases lay in between. The CDR3 DNA sequence: TGTGCCACCAGTGATTGGCCGGTTTCCTACGAGCAGTACTTC. Its protein is CATSDWPVSYEQYF.

The chain recombines TRBV23-1 with TRBJ2-1; 11 positions match TRBD1. TRBV23-1 is reported as an ORF; its role is uncertain. CDR3 length: 16 amino acids. V trimming: 0 bases; J trimming: 2 bases; junction bases outside the gene matches: 0. Here the CDR3 DNA reads TGCGCCAGCAGTCAATCGGACAGGGGGCCCTACAATGAGCAGTTCTTC. This gives the protein CASSQSDRGPYNEQFF.

In this sample, this clonotype turned up many times. The chain uses TRBV12-3 or TRBV12-4 and TRBJ1-6, with TRBD1 identical over 9 bases. The CDR3 runs to 16 residues. Trimming cost V 7 bases and J 10 bases; bases outside gene matches: 14. CDR3 DNA: TGTGCCAGCACCCACCGCTGGACAGGGGAGGCGTCACCCCTCCACTTT. It translates to CASTHRWTGEASPLHF.

J is TRBJ2-5 and V is TRBV7-2, with 15 bases identical to TRBD2. The germline V gene encodes CDR1 SGHTA and CDR2 FQGNSA. The CDR3 has 18 residues. The V segment lost 4 bases and the J segment 2 bases; nucleotides outside the gene matches: 8. The CDR3 is CASSSGLAGGPQQETQYF. The CDR3 coding sequence is TGTGCCAGCAGCTCAGGACTAGCGGGGGGGCCACAGCAAGAGACCCAGTACTTC.

Note on this clonotype: Lacking the conserved final phenylalanine or tryptophan, this CDR3 likely reflects a read error. The rearrangement joins TRBV25-1 to TRBJ1-6; D is uncertain. CDR1 is MGHDK, CDR2 SYGVNS, per germline. Trimming removed 4 bases at V and 7 bases at J, with 14 bases between. The CDR3 loop spans 15 amino acids. This chain's CDR3 is CASSGPRGINSPLHV. Written as DNA, the CDR3 is TGTGCCAGCAGTGGGCCCCGGGGTATCAATTCACCCCTCCACGTT.

This clonotype was found many times. The rearrangement joins TRBV7-2 to TRBJ2-2; 9 bases fit TRBD2. Germline loops: CDR1 SGHTA, CDR2 FQGNSA. V trimming: 3 bases; J trimming: 5 bases; junction bases outside the gene matches: 7. CDR3 length: 16 amino acids. The DNA for the CDR3 is TGTGCCAGCAGCTTTTCTGCGGGGGGGCGGACCGGGGAGCTGTTTTTT. As protein: CASSFSAGGRTGELFF.

This clonotype occurred a few times. The genes are TRBV12-3 or TRBV12-4 and TRBJ2-5; tentatively, D is TRBD1 or TRBD2 (5 bases each). There are 22 residues in the CDR3. Trimming stripped 5 bases from V and 5 bases from J, with 39 bases between. CDR3 amino acids: CASSPTMQGLGTVTQSSETQYF. CDR3 nucleotides: TGTGCCAGCAGTCCCACTATGCAGGGTCTTGGGACCGTAACCCAATCTTCGGAGACCCAGTACTTC.

V gene TRBV20-1 combines with J gene TRBJ1-6, with 7 nucleotides matching TRBD1. This CDR3 contains 14 residues. Germline CDR1 and CDR2: DFQATT and SNEGSKA (reference sequence). V trimming: 0 bases; J trimming: 9 bases; junction bases outside the gene matches: 5. As DNA, the CDR3 is TGCAGTGCTAGAGATGACAGGGATTCTTCACCCCTCCACTTT. As protein: CSARDDRDSSPLHF.

This clonotype was counted at least ten times. This rearrangement joins TRBV7-2 to TRBJ1-3, with D maybe TRBD1 (6 bases). Trimming shortened V by 1 base and J by 4 bases, and 14 bases separated the two germline ends. CDR3 length: 16 residues. CDR1 SGHTA and CDR2 FQGNSA come from the germline V gene. The CDR3 DNA sequence: TGTGCCAGCAGCTTAGGGACGGGGGCGAAGGGAAACACCATATATTTT. Translated, it gives CASSLGTGAKGNTIYF.

This clonotype was found many times. The J gene is TRBJ2-4, the V gene TRBV11-2; 7 nucleotides line up with TRBD1. The CDR3 totals 15 residues. Germline V gene sequence: CDR1 SGHAT, CDR2 FQNNGV. The junction had 10 bases not matched to a gene; V was cut back by 3 bases and J by 8 bases. CDR3 nucleotides: TGTGCCAGCAGCTTTCTCCGGGACAGTAAGGACATTCAGTACTTC. Residues: CASSFLRDSKDIQYF.

This clonotype has just a few counts. The rearrangement joins TRBV10-2 to TRBJ2-6; no definite D call. Germline V lookup: CDR1 WSHSY, CDR2 SAAADI. The CDR3 totals 14 residues. Between the trimmed V and J ends, which lost 3 bases and 1 base, there was a span of 4 bases. CDR3 DNA sequence: TGCGCCAGCAGTGACACTTCTGGGGCCAACGTCCTGACTTTC. Protein product: CASSDTSGANVLTF.

In its sample, this clonotype was seen a few times. The chain carries TRBV6-1 and TRBJ2-5; 12 positions agree with TRBD1. Germline V gene data show CDR1 as MNHNS and CDR2 as SASEGT. The trim removed 0 bases at V and 4 bases at J, leaving 0 bases unmatched. This CDR3 region has 15 residues. CDR3 coding DNA: TGTGCCAGCAGTGAAGCGGGACAGGGGGCAGAGACCCAGTACTTC. This codes for CASSEAGQGAETQYF.

This clonotype has ten or more counts. J is TRBJ1-1 and V is TRBV9; 9 bases line up with TRBD1. This CDR3 has 13 residues. Germline V lookup: CDR1 SGDLS, CDR2 YYNGEE. With V trimmed by 2 bases and J by 10 bases, 6 bases remained unmatched. The CDR3 sequence: CASSVGTGGRAFF. The CDR3 region has the DNA TGTGCCAGCAGCGTCGGTACAGGGGGCCGAGCTTTCTTT.